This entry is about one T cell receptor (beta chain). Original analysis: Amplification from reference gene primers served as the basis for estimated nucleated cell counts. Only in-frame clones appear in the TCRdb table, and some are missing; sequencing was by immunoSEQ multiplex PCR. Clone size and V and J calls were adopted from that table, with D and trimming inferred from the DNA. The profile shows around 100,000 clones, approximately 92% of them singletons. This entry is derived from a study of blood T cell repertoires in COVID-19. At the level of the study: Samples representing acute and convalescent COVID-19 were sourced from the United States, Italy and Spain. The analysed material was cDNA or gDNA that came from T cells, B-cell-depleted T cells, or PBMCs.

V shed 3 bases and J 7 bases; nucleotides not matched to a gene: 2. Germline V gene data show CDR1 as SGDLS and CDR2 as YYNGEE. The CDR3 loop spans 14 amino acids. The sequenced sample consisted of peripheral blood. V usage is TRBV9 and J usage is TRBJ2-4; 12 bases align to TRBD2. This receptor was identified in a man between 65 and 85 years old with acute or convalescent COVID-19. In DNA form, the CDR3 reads TGTGCCAGCAGCGCGGGGACTAGCGGGAACATTCAGTACTTC. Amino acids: CASSAGTSGNIQYF.